The 3 T cell receptor beta chains reported below all come from one sample, sequenced in a study of blood T cell repertoires in COVID-19. Assay used: immunoSEQ multiplex PCR; TCRdb lists only in-frame clones, some missing. This table holds fewer than 250,000 clones, around four fifths found once. The sample was peripheral blood. The receptors originated from a man younger than 40 with active or convalescent COVID-19.

This clone was seen just once. The chain has TRBV27 and TRBJ1-2; 8 bases fit TRBD1. This CDR3 is 15 amino acids long. Germline V CDR1 and CDR2: MNHEY, SMNVEV (reference sequence). V was pared by 7 bases and J by 1 base, with 8 bases of the junction left unmatched. This CDR3 is CASKSMTGVNYGYTF. DNA for the CDR3: TGTGCCAGCAAAAGCATGACAGGGGTTAACTATGGCTACACCTTC.

The chain joins TRBV28 to TRBJ2-7; 7 nucleotides align to TRBD1. The CDR3 runs 15 residues. Germline V CDR1 and CDR2: MDHEN, SYDVKM. The ends lost 6 bases at V and 0 bases at J; junction bases unmatched: 8. The CDR3 sequence: CASSQGDLGSYEQYF. As DNA, the CDR3 is TGTGCCAGCAGCCAGGGGGACCTTGGCTCCTACGAGCAGTACTTC.

Only a few counts were recorded for this clone. This rearrangement joins TRBV19 to TRBJ2-3; D is ambiguous. The CDR3 consists of 16 residues. V gave up 1 base and J gave up 1 base, with 12 bases separating them. Germline V gives CDR1 LNHDA, CDR2 SQIVND (reference sequence). As DNA, the CDR3 is TGTGCCAGTAGTATAGCCCCCGGGTCGGGCACAGATACGCAGTATTTT. It translates to CASSIAPGSGTDTQYF.